The next 10 T cell receptor beta chains were all read from a single sample in a study of OX40 agonist ivuxolimab in advanced cancers. Some clones are missing from TCRdb's copy, which holds only in-frame ones; the method was immunoSEQ multiplex PCR. This table holds 77,000 or so clones, about nine tenths found once. The sequencing used CD4+ or CD8+ T cells sorted from blood, collected in a trial of the OX40 agonist ivuxolimab. The source is an adult with an advanced solid tumor such as melanoma, head and neck, liver or kidney cancer.

CDR3 in DNA: TGTGCCAGCAGCGTAGGGCTAGGGTTCGGGTCCTACGAGCAGTACTTC. It specifies CASSVGLGFGSYEQYF. V gene TRBV9 combines with J gene TRBJ2-7; D gene unclear. The CDR3 is 16 amino acids. V was clipped by 0 bases and J by 1 base, with 14 bases between them. Germline V gene lookup returns CDR1 SGDLS and CDR2 YYNGEE.

The genes are TRBV11-3 and TRBJ1-6; 7 positions match TRBD1. The germline CDR1 and CDR2 sequences are SGHNT and YENEEA. This CDR3 has 14 amino acids. The ends lost 1 base at V and 7 bases at J; junction bases unmatched: 1. The CDR3 here is CASSLGRGNSPLHF. The DNA of the CDR3 is TGTGCCAGCAGCTTAGGCAGGGGGAATTCACCCCTCCACTTT.

The rearrangement links TRBV30 to TRBJ2-1, with TRBD2 as a possible D gene (6 bases). CDR1 GTSNPN and CDR2 SVGIG come from the germline V gene (reference sequence). The V and J ends lost 0 bases and 15 bases respectively, with 18 bases between them. CDR3 length: 13 amino acids. CDR3 sequence (DNA): TGTGCCTGGAGTGTACCGGGAGTTTACAGGACGTTCTTC. It is translated as CAWSVPGVYRTFF.

This clone was seen many times. The chain recombines TRBV5-1 with TRBJ2-3; 8 positions agree with TRBD2. With V trimmed by 0 bases and J by 2 bases, 8 bases remained unmatched. Germline values: CDR1 SGHRS, CDR2 YFSETQ. The CDR3 covers 17 residues. The CDR3 DNA reads as TGCGCCAGCAGCTTGGAGGGGTTAGCGGGAACCACAGATACGCAGTATTTT. This sequence encodes CASSLEGLAGTTDTQYF.

V is TRBV6-1 and J is TRBJ1-1; no reliable D call. The germline CDR1 and CDR2 sequences are MNHNS and SASEGT. The V end was cut by 4 bases, the J end by 2 bases, with 8 bases between. The CDR3 extends over 13 amino acids. This chain's CDR3 is CASSVRLNTEAFF. In DNA, the CDR3 is TGTGCCAGCAGTGTCAGACTTAACACTGAAGCTTTCTTT.

The chain joins TRBV19 to TRBJ1-6; tentatively, D is TRBD1 (5 bases). The V end was cut by 3 bases, the J end by 6 bases, with 9 bases between. The germline CDR1 and CDR2 sequences are LNHDA and SQIVND (reference sequence). The CDR3 runs to 14 residues. For the CDR3, the DNA is TGTGCCAGTAGTATGCGGGGACTTAATTCACCCCTCCACTTT. Translating it yields CASSMRGLNSPLHF.

This clone was recorded a few times. The genes are TRBV6-4 and TRBJ1-1; possibly TRBD1 for D (6 bases). Germline CDR1 and CDR2: MRHNA and SNTAGT. This CDR3 comprises 13 residues. V lost 5 bases, J lost 1 base, and 8 bases lay in between. The CDR3: CASSTDRNTEAFF. In DNA form, the CDR3 reads TGTGCCAGCAGTACGGACAGGAACACTGAAGCTTTCTTT.

The chain joins TRBV11-2 to TRBJ1-2, with a possible D match to TRBD1 (6 bases). V dropped 0 bases and J dropped 8 bases, with 10 bases sitting between them. Germline V gene lookup returns CDR1 SGHAT and CDR2 FQNNGV. The CDR3 has 13 amino acids. The CDR3 spells CASSLDRGGGYTF. The CDR3 bases are TGTGCCAGCAGCTTAGACAGGGGAGGCGGCTACACCTTC.

This clone was seen once. CDR3 amino acids: CASSSPRQGRNTIYF. The CDR3 DNA reads TGTGCCAGCAGTTCACCCAGACAGGGGAGAAACACCATATATTTT. The chain employs TRBV27 and TRBJ1-3; 8 bases agree with TRBD1. CDR1 and CDR2 from the germline V gene are MNHEY and SMNVEV (reference sequence). This CDR3 is 15 amino acids long. Germline trimming cut 4 bases from V and 5 bases from J; bases unmatched to any gene: 7.

The V call is TRBV5-3, the J call TRBJ1-6; D is unclear. TRBV5-3 is assigned to the ORF class and has an uncertain function. The CDR3 is 16 amino acids. Trimming took off 4 bases at V and 7 bases at J, with 18 bases between the two ends. DNA for the CDR3: TGTGCCAGAAGCGGGAGACCCAATTTAGGCAATTCACCCCTCCACTTT. This sequence encodes CARSGRPNLGNSPLHF.